A selection of T cell receptor beta chains follows, all from one sample in a study of T cells in Graves' hyperthyroidism and ophthalmopathy. TCRdb ran MiXCR on the multiplex PCR reads and lists one entry per CDR3 protein. The sample includes some 300,000 distinct CDR3 sequences, roughly 15% of them seen just once. The specimen was blood. The source is a woman aged 40 to 49 with Graves' hyperthyroidism. The CDR3 runs from the conserved cysteine through the conserved F or W. A D gene is named only where the DNA matches it firmly. Part of the rows lack a size; the others show once, few, many or a class for expanded clones.

d_call,clone_size,v_call,j_call,cdr3_nt,cdr3_aa
TRBD1,many,TRBV19,TRBJ1-1,TGTGCCAGTGCCGACAGGGGAGGAAGACGGAACACTGAAGCTTTCTTT,CASADRGGRRNTEAFF
NA,NA,TRBV12-3/TRBV12-4,TRBJ1-6,TGTGCCAGCACCCCGGGGCAGCATAATTCACCCCTCCACTTT,CASTPGQHNSPLHF
TRBD2,many,TRBV3-1,TRBJ2-1,TGTGCCAGCAGCTCTCGGACTAGCGGGAGGGGGTACAATGAGCAGTTCTTC,CASSSRTSGRGYNEQFF
NA,many,TRBV12-5,TRBJ1-1,TGTGCTAGTGGTTTGGAAGGGAGCACTGAAGCTTTCTTT,CASGLEGSTEAFF
NA,NA,TRBV4-1,TRBJ1-3,TGCGCCAGCAGCCAAGATCCAGGGGATGGAAACACCATATATTTT,CASSQDPGDGNTIYF
NA,many,TRBV5-6,TRBJ1-2,TGTGCCAGCAGCCGCAATAACGGTTTACCCATCTATGGCTACACCTTC,CASSRNNGLPIYGYTF
NA,many,TRBV27,TRBJ1-6,TGTGCCAGCAGGGGGGATCTTCAGGGTTCACCCCTCCACTTT,CASRGDLQGSPLHF
TRBD1,many,TRBV5-4,TRBJ1-1,TGTGCCAGCAGCTTAGGACAGGTGAGCACTGAAGCTTTCTTT,CASSLGQVSTEAFF
TRBD2,few,TRBV27,TRBJ2-7,TGTGCCAGCAGTTTAGAAGCGACTAGCGGGAGGGCCCTGAGTTCCGAGCAGTACTTC,CASSLEATSGRALSSEQYF
NA,many,TRBV7-2,TRBJ1-1,TGTGCCAGCAGCTTAGGGTGGGACACTGAAGCTTTCTTT,CASSLGWDTEAFF
NA,many,TRBV7-9,TRBJ2-7,TGTGCCAGCAGCCCCGAACAGGGACTTTTTTACGAGCAGTACTTC,CASSPEQGLFYEQYF
NA,few,TRBV9,TRBJ1-4,TGTGCCAGCAGCGTAGGGGGGACTAATGAAAAACTGTTTTTT,CASSVGGTNEKLFF
TRBD1,many,TRBV6-1,TRBJ2-1,TGTGCCAGCAATACACCTCAGGGGGCGAGTGAGCAGTTCTTC,CASNTPQGASEQFF
NA,many,TRBV12-3/TRBV12-4,TRBJ2-4,TGTGCCAGCGCCTTTTCCGGGACGACCAAAAACATTCAGTACTTC,CASAFSGTTKNIQYF
NA,NA,TRBV20-1,TRBJ1-6,TGCAGTGCTAGAAGCCGGCACGATAATTCACCCCTCCACTTT,CSARSRHDNSPLHF
TRBD2,NA,TRBV2,TRBJ2-2,TGTGCCAGCGCCCTCAGGGGAGCGGGGGTCACCGGGGAGCTGTTTTTT,CASALRGAGVTGELFF
NA,few,TRBV12-5,TRBJ2-3,TGTGCTAGTGGTTTGGCCCTCGTAGGTACGCAGTATTTT,CASGLALVGTQYF
TRBD1,NA,TRBV11-2,TRBJ1-3,TGTGCCAGCAGCCGAATGACAGGGGGCGGTGGAAACACCATATATTTT,CASSRMTGGGGNTIYF
TRBD2,NA,TRBV5-1,TRBJ2-1,TGCGCCAGCAGCAGAGCTAGCGGGGGGGAATATGAGCAGTTCTTC,CASSRASGGEYEQFF
NA,few,TRBV6-1,TRBJ2-2,TGTGCCAGCATCCTACAGGGGAACACCGGGGAGCTGTTTTTT,CASILQGNTGELFF
TRBD2,many,TRBV12-3/TRBV12-4,TRBJ2-5,TGTGCCAGCAGACTCCTAGCGGGGGGTGAGACCCAGTACTTC,CASRLLAGGETQYF
NA,NA,TRBV4-1,TRBJ2-2,TGCGCCAGCAGCCACTATTTTGGGGGAAGAGCGAACACCGGGGAGCTGTTTTTT,CASSHYFGGRANTGELFF
NA,many,TRBV29-1,TRBJ2-1,TGCAGCGTTAGCCTCTCTACGTTCAATGAGCAGTTCTTC,CSVSLSTFNEQFF
NA,many,TRBV27,TRBJ2-3,TGTGCCAGCAGTTTATCCCGACTCGGGGCAGATACGCAGTATTTT,CASSLSRLGADTQYF
NA,many,TRBV3-1,TRBJ2-5,TGTGCCAGCAGCCAAGAATTGGGGTCGGGGGTCGAGGAGACCCAGTACTTC,CASSQELGSGVEETQYF
TRBD1,many,TRBV6-1,TRBJ2-5,TGTGCCAGCAGAACGACAGGGGTAGAGACCCAGTACTTC,CASRTTGVETQYF
NA,many,TRBV2,TRBJ1-2,TGTGCCACCACAGTGGTAGCCACCTATGGCTACACCTTC,CATTVVATYGYTF
TRBD2,many,TRBV7-2,TRBJ2-2,TGTGCCAGCAGCTCCAGGCGTGGACTAGCGCGCGGGGAGCTGTTTTTT,CASSSRRGLARGELFF
NA,many,TRBV5-1,TRBJ2-1,TGCGCCAGCAGCCACCGGGACTCCTGGTCGAAGCCGTACAATGAGCAGTTCTTC,CASSHRDSWSKPYNEQFF
NA,many,TRBV7-2,TRBJ1-5,TGTGCCAGCAGTTCTACCAGGGGACAGCCCCAGCATTTT,CASSSTRGQPQHF
NA,many,TRBV5-6,TRBJ2-7,TGTGCCAGCAGCTTAGGGGACTTCCCCTACGAGCAGTACTTC,CASSLGDFPYEQYF
TRBD1,many,TRBV5-1,TRBJ1-5,TGCGCCAGCAGCTTGGACACAGGGGTTAATCAGCCCCAGCATTTT,CASSLDTGVNQPQHF
NA,many,TRBV29-1,TRBJ1-1,TGCAGCGTTGAAGTGGGGGCGAACACTGAAGCTTTCTTT,CSVEVGANTEAFF
NA,few,TRBV7-2,TRBJ1-3,TGTGCCAGCAGCAACCAGGGGTACTCCATATATTTT,CASSNQGYSIYF
NA,many,TRBV19,TRBJ1-1,TGTGCCAGTACCCAAGGGGTGAGTTATCTCACACTAACGAACACTGAAGCTTTCTTT,CASTQGVSYLTLTNTEAFF
TRBD1,few,TRBV29-1,TRBJ1-1,TGCAGCGTTGATACAGGGGGGACTGAAGCTTTCTTT,CSVDTGGTEAFF
TRBD1,NA,TRBV6-2/TRBV6-3,TRBJ1-4,TGTGCCAGCAGGAACCCCTCCGGGACAGGGGACGAAAAACTGTTTTTT,CASRNPSGTGDEKLFF
NA,many,TRBV5-1,TRBJ1-4,TGCGCCAGCAGCTTCCAGGGGACAACTAATGAAAAACTGTTTTTT,CASSFQGTTNEKLFF
TRBD1,few,TRBV27,TRBJ1-6,TGTGCCAGCAGTTCTCCTCGGGGACAGGGTTCGAATTCACCCCTCCACTTT,CASSSPRGQGSNSPLHF
NA,NA,TRBV5-1,TRBJ2-5,TGCGCCAGCAGCTTGGCTGCAGGTCGTGAAGAGACCCAGTACTTC,CASSLAAGREETQYF
NA,few,TRBV20-1,TRBJ2-1,TGCAGTCCCGCTAGTGGTCATGAGCAGTTCTTC,CSPASGHEQFF
NA,many,TRBV7-2,TRBJ2-1,TGTGCCAGCAGATGGGTTGGATACGGCGATGAGCAGTTCTTC,CASRWVGYGDEQFF
TRBD2,many,TRBV20-1,TRBJ2-3,TGCAGTGCCTTACAGCGGGAGGGCCATATAGATACGCAGTATTTT,CSALQREGHIDTQYF
TRBD2,many,TRBV12-3/TRBV12-4,TRBJ2-1,TGTGCCAGCAGCTCTAGCGGGTCTTACAATGAGCAGTTCTTC,CASSSSGSYNEQFF
NA,many,TRBV7-2,TRBJ2-3,TGTGCCAGCAGCTTACTACCCTTCACAGATACGCAGTATTTT,CASSLLPFTDTQYF
NA,few,TRBV7-2,TRBJ2-1,TGTGCCAGCAGCCCCAAACGCTATAAAGGATCAAAGGGAGCTACCTACAATGAGCAGTTCTTC,CASSPKRYKGSKGATYNEQFF
NA,many,TRBV24-1,TRBJ1-5,TGTGCCACCAGTTCGGACAGAAATCAGCCCCAGCATTTT,CATSSDRNQPQHF
NA,NA,TRBV12-3/TRBV12-4,TRBJ2-2,TGTGCCAGCAGTCCTACAGGGATTACCGGGGAGCTGTTTTTT,CASSPTGITGELFF
NA,NA,TRBV3-1,TRBJ2-7,TGTGCCAGCAGCCCAGATGGCACACGGGGGCAGTACTTC,CASSPDGTRGQYF
NA,many,TRBV6-5,TRBJ2-7,TGTGCCAGCAGTTACGGGTGGGTTTACGAGCAGTACTTC,CASSYGWVYEQYF
NA,many,TRBV2,TRBJ1-1,TGTGCCAGCAGCCGACAGGCGTCCCAGGCTGAAGCTTTCTTT,CASSRQASQAEAFF
NA,many,TRBV20-1,TRBJ1-4,TGCAGTGAGCCGTCCAGAGCAACTAATGAAAAACTGTTTTTT,CSEPSRATNEKLFF
NA,many,TRBV7-8,TRBJ1-1,TGTGCCAGCAGCATATCCCGTGGGGGGGCGTACACTGAAGCTTTCTTT,CASSISRGGAYTEAFF
NA,many,TRBV2,TRBJ1-6,TGTGCCAGCAGTGAACAGCTAACCGAGGATTCACCCCTCCACTTT,CASSEQLTEDSPLHF
TRBD2,many,TRBV20-1,TRBJ2-5,TGCAGTGCTCAAATCCCGGCTAGCGGCCAAGAGACCCAGTACTTC,CSAQIPASGQETQYF
TRBD2,NA,TRBV28,TRBJ2-3,TGTGCCAGCACCGCCACGGGACTAGCGGGAGGGGGCACAGATACGCAGTATTTT,CASTATGLAGGGTDTQYF
NA,many,TRBV30,TRBJ2-2,TGTGCCTGGAGTCCGGACTCGAACACCGGGGAGCTGTTTTTT,CAWSPDSNTGELFF